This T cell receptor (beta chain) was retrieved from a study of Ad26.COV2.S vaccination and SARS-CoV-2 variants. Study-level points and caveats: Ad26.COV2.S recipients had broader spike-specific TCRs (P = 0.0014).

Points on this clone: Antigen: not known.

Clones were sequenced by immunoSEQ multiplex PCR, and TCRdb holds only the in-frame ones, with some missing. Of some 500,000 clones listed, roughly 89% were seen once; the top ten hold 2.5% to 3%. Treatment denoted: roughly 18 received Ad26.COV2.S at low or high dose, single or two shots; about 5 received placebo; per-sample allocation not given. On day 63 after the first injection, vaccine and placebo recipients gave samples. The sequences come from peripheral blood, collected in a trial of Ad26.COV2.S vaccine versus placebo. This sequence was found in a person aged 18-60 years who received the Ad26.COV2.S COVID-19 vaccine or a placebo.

In DNA, the CDR3 is TGCAGCGTTAACAGGGGACAAGAGACCCAGTACTTC. Amino acid sequence: CSVNRGQETQYF. This chain connects TRBV29-1 to TRBJ2-5; 7 positions match TRBD1. The length of the CDR3 is 12 residues. Germline trimming cut 5 bases from V and 2 bases from J; bases unmatched to any gene: 2. Germline CDR1 SQVTM, CDR2 ANQGSEA.